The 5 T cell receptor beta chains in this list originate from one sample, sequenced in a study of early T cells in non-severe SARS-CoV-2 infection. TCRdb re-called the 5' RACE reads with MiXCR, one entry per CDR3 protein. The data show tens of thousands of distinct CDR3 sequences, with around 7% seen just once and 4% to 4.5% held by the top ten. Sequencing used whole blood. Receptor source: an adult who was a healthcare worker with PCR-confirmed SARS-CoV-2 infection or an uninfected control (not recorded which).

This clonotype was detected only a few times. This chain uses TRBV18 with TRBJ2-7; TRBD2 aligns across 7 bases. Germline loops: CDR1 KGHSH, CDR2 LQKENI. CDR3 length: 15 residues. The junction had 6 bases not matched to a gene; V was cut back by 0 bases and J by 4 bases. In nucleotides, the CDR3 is TGTGCCAGCTCACCACCTTCTGCGGGAGTGTACGAGCAGTACTTC. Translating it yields CASSPPSAGVYEQYF.

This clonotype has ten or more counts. CDR3 loop: CASNPGLASDTQYF. CDR3 in DNA: TGTGCCAGTAACCCCGGGCTAGCGTCGGATACGCAGTATTTT. This chain joins TRBV19 and TRBJ2-3, with D possibly being TRBD2 (6 bases). The CDR3 has 14 amino acids. Between the trimmed V and J ends, which lost 7 bases and 6 bases, there was a span of 17 bases. CDR1 is LNHDA, CDR2 SQIVND, per germline (reference sequence).

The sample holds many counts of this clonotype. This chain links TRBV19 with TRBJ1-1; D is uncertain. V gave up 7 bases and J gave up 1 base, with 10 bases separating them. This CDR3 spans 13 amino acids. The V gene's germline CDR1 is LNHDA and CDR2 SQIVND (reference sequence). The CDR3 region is CASITVANTEAFF. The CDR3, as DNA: TGTGCCAGTATCACCGTTGCGAACACTGAAGCTTTCTTT.

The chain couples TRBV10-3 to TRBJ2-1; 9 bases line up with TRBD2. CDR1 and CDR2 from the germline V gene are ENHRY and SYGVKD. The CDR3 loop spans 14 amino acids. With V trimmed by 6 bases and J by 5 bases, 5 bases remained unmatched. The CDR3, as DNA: TGTGCCATCAGGGGGCGGGAGGGTAACAATGAGCAGTTCTTC. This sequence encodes CAIRGREGNNEQFF.

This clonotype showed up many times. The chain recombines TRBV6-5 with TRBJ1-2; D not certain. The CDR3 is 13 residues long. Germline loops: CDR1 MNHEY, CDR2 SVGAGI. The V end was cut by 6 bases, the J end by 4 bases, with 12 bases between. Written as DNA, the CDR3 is TGTGCCAGCAGCTCCCGTGGGCCCTATGGCTACACCTTC. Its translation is CASSSRGPYGYTF.